Presented here are 2 T cell receptor beta chains from one specimen sequenced in a study of CD8+ T cells in alopecia areata. Treatment of the sample: oral pan-JAK inhibitor, 5-10 mg twice daily. cDNA serving as the sequencing template came from extracted, reverse transcribed RNA. This table comes from immunoSEQ multiplex PCR, and its TCRdb copy is limited to in-frame clones, with some not included. The sample has roughly 190,000 clones, approximately 60% seen once; the top ten hold less than 4%. Sequenced here: CD4+ T cells sorted from blood, sampled at week 4, from a patient treated with tofacitinib. The receptors were sampled from a human donor with alopecia areata.

J is TRBJ2-7 and V is TRBV29-1; 9 bases agree with TRBD1. The CDR3 totals 14 residues. V was clipped by 7 bases and J by 6 bases; unmatched bases: 13. Germline assignment: CDR1 SQVTM and CDR2 ANQGSEA. DNA for the CDR3: TGCAGCGCGCTAACACAGGGGGCCCCAAGCGAGCAGTACTTC. It yields the protein CSALTQGAPSEQYF.

This clone was seen just once. V usage is TRBV6-6 and J usage is TRBJ1-1, with unresolved D. The CDR3 consists of 13 residues. Germline V gene data show CDR1 as MNHNY and CDR2 as SVGAGI (reference sequence). V was shortened by 8 bases and J by 0 bases, with 10 bases between the two germline ends. CDR3 residues: CASGQYMNTEAFF. DNA of the CDR3: TGTGCCAGCGGCCAATACATGAACACTGAAGCTTTCTTT.